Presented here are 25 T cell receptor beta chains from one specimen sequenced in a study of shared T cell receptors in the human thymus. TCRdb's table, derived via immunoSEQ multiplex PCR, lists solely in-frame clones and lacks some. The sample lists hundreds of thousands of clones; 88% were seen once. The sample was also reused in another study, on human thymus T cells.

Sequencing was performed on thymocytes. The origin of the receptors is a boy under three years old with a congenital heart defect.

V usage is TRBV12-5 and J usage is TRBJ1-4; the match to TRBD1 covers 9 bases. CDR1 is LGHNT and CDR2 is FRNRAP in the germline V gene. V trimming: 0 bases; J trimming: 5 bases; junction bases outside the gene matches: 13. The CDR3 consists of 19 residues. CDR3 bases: TGTGCTAGTGGTTTGGTATCCGGGACAGGGCTGGAGAGGAATGAAAAACTGTTTTTT. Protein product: CASGLVSGTGLERNEKLFF.

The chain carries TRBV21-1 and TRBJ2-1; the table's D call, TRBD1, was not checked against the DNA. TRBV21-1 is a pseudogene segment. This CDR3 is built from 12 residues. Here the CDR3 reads CAILPGYNEQFF. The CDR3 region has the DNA TGTGCCATACTTCCAGGCTACAATGAGCAGTTCTTC.

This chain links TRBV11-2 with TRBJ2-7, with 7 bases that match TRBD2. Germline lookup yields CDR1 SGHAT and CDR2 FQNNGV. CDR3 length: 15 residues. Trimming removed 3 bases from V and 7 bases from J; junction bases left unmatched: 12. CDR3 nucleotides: TGTGCCAGCAGCTTCCGCGGGAGAGCAGTATGGGAGCAGTACTTC. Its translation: CASSFRGRAVWEQYF.

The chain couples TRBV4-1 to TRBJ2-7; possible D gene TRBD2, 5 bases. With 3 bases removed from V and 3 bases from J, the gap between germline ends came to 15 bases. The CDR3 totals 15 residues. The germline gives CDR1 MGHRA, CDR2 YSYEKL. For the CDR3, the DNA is TGCGCCAGCAGCCACATAAGCCGGGGATACTACGAGCAGTACTTC. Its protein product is CASSHISRGYYEQYF.

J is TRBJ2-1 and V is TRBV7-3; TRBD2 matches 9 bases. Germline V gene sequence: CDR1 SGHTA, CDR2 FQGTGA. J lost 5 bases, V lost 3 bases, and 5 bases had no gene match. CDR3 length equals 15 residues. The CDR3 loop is CASSFSLAGNNEQFF. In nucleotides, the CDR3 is TGTGCCAGCAGCTTCTCGCTAGCGGGAAACAATGAGCAGTTCTTC.

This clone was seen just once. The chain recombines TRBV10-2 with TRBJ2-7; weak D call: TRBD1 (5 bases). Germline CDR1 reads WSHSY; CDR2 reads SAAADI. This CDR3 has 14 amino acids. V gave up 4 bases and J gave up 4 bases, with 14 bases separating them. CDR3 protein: CASSGGRVGYEQYF. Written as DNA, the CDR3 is TGCGCCAGCAGTGGAGGCAGGGTAGGGTACGAGCAGTACTTC.

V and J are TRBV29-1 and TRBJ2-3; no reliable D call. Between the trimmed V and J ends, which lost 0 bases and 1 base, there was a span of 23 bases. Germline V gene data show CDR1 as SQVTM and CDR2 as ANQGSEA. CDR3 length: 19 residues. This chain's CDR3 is CSVEDWAEQAGWRTDTQYF. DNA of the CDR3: TGCAGCGTTGAAGACTGGGCAGAGCAAGCAGGATGGCGCACAGATACGCAGTATTTT.

This CDR3 reads CASSYSRLAYEQYF. DNA for the CDR3: TGTGCCAGCAGTTACTCGAGGTTGGCCTACGAGCAGTACTTC. The chain employs TRBV6-5 and TRBJ2-7; no reliable D call. The CDR3 is 14 residues long. With 0 bases removed from V and 2 bases from J, the gap between germline ends came to 8 bases. Germline V lookup: CDR1 MNHEY, CDR2 SVGAGI.

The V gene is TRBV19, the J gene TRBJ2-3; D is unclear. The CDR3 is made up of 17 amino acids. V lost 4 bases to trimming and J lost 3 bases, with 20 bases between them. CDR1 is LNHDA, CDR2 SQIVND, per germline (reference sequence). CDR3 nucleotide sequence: TGTGCCAGTAGTAGCCGGCGCCGGTCGTCTAGTACAGATACGCAGTATTTT. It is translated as CASSSRRRSSSTDTQYF.

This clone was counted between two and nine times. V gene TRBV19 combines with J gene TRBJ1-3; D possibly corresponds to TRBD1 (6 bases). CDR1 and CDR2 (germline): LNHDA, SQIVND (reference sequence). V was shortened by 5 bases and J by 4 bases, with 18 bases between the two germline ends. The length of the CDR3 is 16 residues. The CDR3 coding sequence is TGTGCCAGTAGTTCTCCCCACAGGGCGCCGGGAAACACCATATATTTT. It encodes CASSSPHRAPGNTIYF.

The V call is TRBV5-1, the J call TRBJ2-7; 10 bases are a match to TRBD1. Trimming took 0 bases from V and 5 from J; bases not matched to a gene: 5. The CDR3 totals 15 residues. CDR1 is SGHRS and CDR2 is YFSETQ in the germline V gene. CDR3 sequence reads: CASSLATGGFHEQYF. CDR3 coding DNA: TGCGCCAGCAGCTTGGCGACAGGGGGCTTCCACGAGCAGTACTTC.

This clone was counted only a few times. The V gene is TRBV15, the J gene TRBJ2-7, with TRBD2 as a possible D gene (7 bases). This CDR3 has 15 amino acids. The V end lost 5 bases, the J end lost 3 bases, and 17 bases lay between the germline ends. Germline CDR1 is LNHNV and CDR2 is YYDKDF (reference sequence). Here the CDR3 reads CATSGGAEGGYEQYF. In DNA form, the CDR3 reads TGTGCCACCAGCGGGGGGGCAGAGGGAGGCTACGAGCAGTACTTC.

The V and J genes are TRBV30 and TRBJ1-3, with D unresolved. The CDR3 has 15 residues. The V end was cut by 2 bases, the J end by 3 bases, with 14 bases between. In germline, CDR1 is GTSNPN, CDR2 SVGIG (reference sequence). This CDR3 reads CAWSSAVTLGNTIYF. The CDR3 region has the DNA TGTGCCTGGAGTAGTGCCGTGACACTTGGAAACACCATATATTTT. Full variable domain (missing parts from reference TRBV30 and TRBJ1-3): SQTIHQWPATLVQPVGSPLSLECTVEGTSNPNLYWYRQAAGRGLQLLFYSVGIGQISSEVPQNLSASRPQDRQFILSSKKLLLSDSGFYLCAWSSAVTLGNTIYFGEGSWLTVV.

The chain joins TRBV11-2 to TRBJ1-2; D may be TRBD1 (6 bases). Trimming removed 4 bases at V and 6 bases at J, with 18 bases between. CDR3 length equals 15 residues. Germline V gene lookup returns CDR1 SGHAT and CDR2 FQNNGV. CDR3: CASSSPTGGAHGYTF. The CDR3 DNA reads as TGTGCCAGCAGCTCTCCCACGGGGGGGGCCCATGGCTACACCTTC.

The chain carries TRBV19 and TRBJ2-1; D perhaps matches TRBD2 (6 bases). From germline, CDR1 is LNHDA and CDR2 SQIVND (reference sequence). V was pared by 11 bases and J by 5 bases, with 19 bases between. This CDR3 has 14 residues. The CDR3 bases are TGTGCCGCTCTTTCGGGAGAGAGAAACAATGAGCAGTTCTTC. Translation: CAALSGERNNEQFF.

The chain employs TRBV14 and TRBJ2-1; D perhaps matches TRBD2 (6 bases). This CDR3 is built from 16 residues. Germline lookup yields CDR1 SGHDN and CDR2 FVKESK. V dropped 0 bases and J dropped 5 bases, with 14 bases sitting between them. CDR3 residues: CASSQDLASEDNEQFF. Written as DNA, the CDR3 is TGTGCCAGCAGCCAAGATCTTGCTAGCGAGGACAATGAGCAGTTCTTC.

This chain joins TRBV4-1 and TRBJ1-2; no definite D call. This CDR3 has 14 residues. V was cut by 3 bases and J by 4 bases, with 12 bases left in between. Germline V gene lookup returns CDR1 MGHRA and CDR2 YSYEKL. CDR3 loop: CASSQGNSFYGYTF. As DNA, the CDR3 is TGCGCCAGCAGCCAGGGCAATTCTTTCTATGGCTACACCTTC.

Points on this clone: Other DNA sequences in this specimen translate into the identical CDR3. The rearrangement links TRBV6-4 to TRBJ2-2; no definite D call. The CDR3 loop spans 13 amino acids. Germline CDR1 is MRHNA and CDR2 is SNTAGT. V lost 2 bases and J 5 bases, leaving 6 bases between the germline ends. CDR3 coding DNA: TGTGCCAGCAGTGACAGTCGGACCGGGGAGCTGTTTTTT. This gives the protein CASSDSRTGELFF.

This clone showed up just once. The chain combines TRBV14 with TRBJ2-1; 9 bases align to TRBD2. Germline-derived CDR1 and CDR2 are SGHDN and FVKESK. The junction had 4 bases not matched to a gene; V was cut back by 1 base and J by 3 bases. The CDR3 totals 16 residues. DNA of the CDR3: TGTGCCAGCAGCCAAGGCCAGCGGGAGGACTACAATGAGCAGTTCTTC. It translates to CASSQGQREDYNEQFF.

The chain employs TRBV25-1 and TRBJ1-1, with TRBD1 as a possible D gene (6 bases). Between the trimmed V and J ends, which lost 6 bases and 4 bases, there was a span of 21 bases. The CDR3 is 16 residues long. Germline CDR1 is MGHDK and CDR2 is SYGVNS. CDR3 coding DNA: TGTGCCAGCAGCCCTCCCGGAGGAGGGGGGGGCACTGAAGCTTTCTTT. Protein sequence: CASSPPGGGGGTEAFF.

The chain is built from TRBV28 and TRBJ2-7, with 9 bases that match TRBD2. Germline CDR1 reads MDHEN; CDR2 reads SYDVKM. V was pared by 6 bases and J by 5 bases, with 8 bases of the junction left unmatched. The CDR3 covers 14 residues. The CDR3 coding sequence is TGTGCCAGCAGAGGGGCGGGAGGGCCCCACGAGCAGTACTTC. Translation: CASRGAGGPHEQYF.

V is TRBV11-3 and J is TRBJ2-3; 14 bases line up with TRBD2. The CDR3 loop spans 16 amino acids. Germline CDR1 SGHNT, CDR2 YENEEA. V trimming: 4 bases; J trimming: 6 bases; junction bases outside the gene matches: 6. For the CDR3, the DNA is TGTGCCAGCAGCTCCGGGACTAGCGGGAGTGTTGATACGCAGTATTTT. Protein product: CASSSGTSGSVDTQYF.

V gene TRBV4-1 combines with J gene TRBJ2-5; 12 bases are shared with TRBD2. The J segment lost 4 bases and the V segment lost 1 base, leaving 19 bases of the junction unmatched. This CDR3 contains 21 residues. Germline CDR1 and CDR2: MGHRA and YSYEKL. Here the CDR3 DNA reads TGCGCCAGCAGCCAAGGGCCCGGGACTAGCGGGCGACGCGCCACCGGAGAGACCCAGTACTTC. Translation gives CASSQGPGTSGRRATGETQYF.

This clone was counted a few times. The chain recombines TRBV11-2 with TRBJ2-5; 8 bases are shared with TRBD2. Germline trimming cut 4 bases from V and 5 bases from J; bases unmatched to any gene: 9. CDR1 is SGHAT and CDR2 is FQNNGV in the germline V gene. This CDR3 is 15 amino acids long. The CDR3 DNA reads TGTGCCAGCAGCTCCCTCGGGAGGGAGTATGAGACCCAGTACTTC. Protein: CASSSLGREYETQYF. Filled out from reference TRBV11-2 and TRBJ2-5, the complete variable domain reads EAGVAQSPRYKIIEKRQSVAFWCNPISGHATLYWYQQILGQGPKLLIQFQNNGVVDDSQLPKDRFSAERLKGVDSTLKIQPAKLEDSAVYLCASSSLGREYETQYFGPGTRLLVL.

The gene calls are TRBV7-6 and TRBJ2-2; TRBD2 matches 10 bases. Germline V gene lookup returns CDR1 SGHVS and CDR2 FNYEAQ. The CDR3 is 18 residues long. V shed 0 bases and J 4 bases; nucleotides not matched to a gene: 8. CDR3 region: CASSLALRTSGATGELFF. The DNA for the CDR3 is TGTGCCAGCAGCTTAGCGCTCCGGACTAGCGGAGCCACCGGGGAGCTGTTTTTT.